The sequence of this T cell receptor beta chain was determined in a study of blood T cell repertoires in COVID-19 (dated by TCRdb to 2018 to 2020). Context from the whole study: Samples covering the acute and convalescent phases of COVID-19 were provided by collaborators in the United States, Italy and Spain. The material from the prospective study consisted of cDNA or gDNA derived from T cells, B-cell-depleted T cells, or PBMCs. The dataset comprised deeply sampled blood TCRbeta repertoires from subjects exposed to, actively infected with, or recovered from COVID-19. A freely available public database, intended as a resource for researchers studying the immune response to SARS-CoV-2, is where the repertoires were released. The samples were drawn from the first 160 participants of the ongoing ImmuneRACE study and from 950 to 1,500 subjects provided by 6 global collaborators. A de-identified subject ID, COVID-19 status, age in years and sex were almost always included in the sample metadata. Where available, HLA class I and class II types were taken from metadata supplied by the sample provider and were not determined by assay-based typing. Overall study outcomes, separate from this receptor: Clinical and demographic metadata were provided uncurated, with the amount varying by source and participant.

With regard to this clone: Its specific antigen is unknown. Base-call qualities are not available, and no considerably larger clone is one nucleotide away.

As encoded in the germline V gene, CDR1 is MDHEN while CDR2 is SYDVKM. The CDR3 sequence holds 17 residues, the cysteine and phenylalanine included. The read is trimmed to its CDR3 DNA, 51 bases read in frame from base 1. V drops 3 bases and J drops 5 bases, leaving 22 bases in between. TCRbeta CDR3 regions were amplified from genomic DNA using the immunoSEQ Assay, a bias-controlled multiplex PCR. The study's processing was this. The number of nucleated cells in each sample was estimated by amplification of reference gene primers within the assay. Sequence reads were collapsed and filtered to measure the absolute abundance of every unique TCRbeta CDR3 rearrangement. For each sample, productive Simpson clonality was calculated as the square root of Simpson's diversity index over productive rearrangements. What TCRdb holds here is the immuneACCESS table cut down to in-frame rearrangements. Part of the clones is not present; checked against another copy, under half of the missing clones reflect an unresolved V gene, and the others are unexplained. That table furnishes V, J and clone size, whereas the DNA furnished D and trimming. Here the sample has roughly 61,000 clones; more than 75% occur a single time. The top ten clones comprise 4.7% of the sample.

The collaborating institutions used their own protocols to collect whole blood in K2EDTA tubes. For TCRbeta analysis, collaborator samples were shipped as frozen whole blood, as isolated PBMCs, or as DNA extracted from either sample type. This clonotype was obtained from a man aged 35 to 55 with active COVID-19. Sequencing was done on a sample of peripheral blood. This sequence uses TRBV28 and TRBJ1-1, with no D gene named confidently. For the CDR3, the sequence is CASSLPPLSTWRTEAFF. At the DNA level, the sequence is TGTGCCAGCAGTTTGCCGCCCCTCTCCACCTGGAGGACTGAAGCTTTCTTT. Beyond the CDR3, the reference TRBV28 and TRBJ1-1 genes provide the residues; the full variable domain reads: DVKVTQSSRYLVKRTGEKVFLECVQDMDHENMFWYRQDPGLGLRLIYFSYDVKMKEKGDIPEGYSVSREKKERFSLILESASTNQTSMYLCASSLPPLSTWRTEAFFGQGTRLTVV.